This T cell receptor (beta chain) was captured in a study of tissue T cells after allogeneic stem cell transplantation. Study context: This research-autopsy study prospectively enrolled adult allogeneic hematopoietic cell transplant recipients with steroid-refractory graft-versus-host disease. Several unmodified and three CD34-selected T-cell-depleted grafts went to graft-versus-host disease patients. Study-wide results and caveats: Limitations included a small, clinically heterogeneous cohort and limited sampling depth. Across patients, clones rarely overlapped, yet motif clusters were shared tissue-specifically.

TCRdb's copy holds only in-frame clones and misses some; the assay was immunoSEQ multiplex PCR. This sample has about 43,000 clones, with roughly 89% found just once. Concerning this clone: What it recognizes is unknown.

This CDR3 has 15 residues. Germline CDR1 is SGHTA and CDR2 is FQGNSA. V was clipped by 1 base and J by 9 bases; unmatched bases: 4. The clonotype comes from a woman aged 35-70 years who later had graft-versus-host disease after an allogeneic stem cell transplant. The rearrangement joins TRBV7-2 to TRBJ1-6, with TRBD1 matching over 9 bases. The sequences come from blood, collected before transplantation. CDR3 in DNA: TGTGCCAGCAGCTTAGGGGGACAGGGCCTTTCACCCCTCCACTTT. Translating gives CASSLGGQGLSPLHF.